Described below is a single T cell receptor beta chain sequence and its context. The data derive from a study of shared clonotypes between healthy human individuals. The table came from immunoSEQ multiplex PCR; TCRdb's copy has only in-frame clones and leaves some out. The sample comprises approximately 330,000 clones, 73% of which are singletons, and roughly 10% rests with the top ten. CDR1 and CDR2 (germline): SGHNT, YYREEE (reference sequence). Deletions cut 4 bases from V and 3 bases from J, with 17 bases between. The CDR3 runs to 16 residues. The clonotype comes from a young man in good health. The chain uses TRBV5-4 and TRBJ2-4; possible D gene TRBD2, 7 bases. Input material: memory CD4+ T cells sorted from blood. Subset reported: CD45RA-negative fraction. CDR3 in amino acids: CASSVRRGGGKNIQYF. CDR3 in DNA: TGTGCCAGCAGCGTTCGACGAGGGGGGGGCAAAAACATTCAGTACTTC.